A single sample is the source of the 16 T cell receptor beta chains below, sequenced in a study of T cells after yellow fever vaccination. One entry per CDR3 protein results from TCRdb running MiXCR on the 5' RACE reads. The sample includes under 600,000 distinct CDR3 sequences, 13% of them seen just once. Material: PBMCs, obtained on the day of the yellow fever booster vaccination. Receptors originate from a man aged 25-45 years who received the YFV17D yellow fever vaccine.

The chain joins TRBV12-3 or TRBV12-4 to TRBJ1-5; the D is unclear. The CDR3 totals 16 residues. V shed 1 base and J shed 1 base, with 11 bases lying between them. This CDR3 is CASSLVEWGSNQPQHF. The DNA for the CDR3 is TGTGCCAGCAGTTTAGTCGAATGGGGAAGCAATCAGCCCCAGCATTTT.

This clonotype has a handful of counts. Its ends do not fully match the called genes, so a read error is possible. The chain links TRBV7-7 to TRBJ1-1, with 10 positions matching TRBD1. The germline CDR1 and CDR2 sequences are SSHAT and FNYEAQ (reference sequence). The CDR3 sequence is 15 residues long. In DNA, the CDR3 is TGTGCTAGCAGCTTAGGACAGGGGGGGGGTACTGAAGCTTTCTTT. It is translated as CASSLGQGGGTEAFF. Full variable domain (rest looked up from reference TRBV7-7 and TRBJ1-1): GAGVSQSPRYKVTKRGQDVTLRCDPISSHATLYWYQQALGQGPEFLTYFNYEAQPDKSGLPSDRFSAERPEGSISTLTIQRTEQRDSAMYRCASSLGQGGGTEAFFGQGTRLTVV.

This clonotype showed up just a few times. The chain couples TRBV5-1 to TRBJ2-3, with 12 bases identical to TRBD2. Germline V gene lookup returns CDR1 SGHRS and CDR2 YFSETQ. CDR3 length: 17 amino acids. V was pared by 0 bases and J by 4 bases, with 6 bases of the junction left unmatched. The CDR3 DNA reads as TGCGCCAGCAGCTTGGTCGAACTAGCGGGAGGCCCAGATACGCAGTATTTT. Translation: CASSLVELAGGPDTQYF.

CDR3 loop: CASSLEGRGDQPQHF. The CDR3 DNA is TGCGCCAGCAGCTTGGAGGGCAGGGGTGATCAGCCCCAGCATTTT. This rearrangement joins TRBV5-1 to TRBJ1-5; a weak D match, TRBD1 (6 bases). V lost 0 bases, J lost 5 bases, and 12 bases lay in between. Germline CDR1 reads SGHRS; CDR2 reads YFSETQ. The CDR3 runs to 15 residues.

This clonotype came up a few times. This chain joins TRBV7-6 and TRBJ2-1; D might be TRBD1 or TRBD2, each matching 6 bases. From germline, CDR1 is SGHVS and CDR2 FNYEAQ. V dropped 5 bases and J dropped 2 bases, with 16 bases sitting between them. The length of the CDR3 is 16 residues. CDR3 in amino acids: CASSPRGGTTYNEQFF. As DNA, the CDR3 is TGTGCCAGCAGCCCCAGGGGCGGGACAACCTACAATGAGCAGTTCTTC.

V and J are TRBV24-1 and TRBJ2-1; D might be TRBD2 (6 bases). The germline V gene encodes CDR1 KGHDR and CDR2 SFDVKD. The germline V and J ends were trimmed by 9 bases and 8 bases, with 19 bases remaining between them. The CDR3 runs to 14 residues. The CDR3 nucleotides read TGTGCCACCGGCCCGGGACTCCCGCAGGATGAGCAGTTCTTC. It yields the protein CATGPGLPQDEQFF.

This sequence joins TRBV29-1 and TRBJ2-1; D is uncertain. The germline gives CDR1 SQVTM, CDR2 ANQGSEA. Trimming took 4 bases from V and 3 from J, leaving 4 bases between them. The CDR3 runs 11 residues. As DNA, the CDR3 is TGCAGCGTTGTCCGCTACAATGAGCAGTTCTTC. Its protein product is CSVVRYNEQFF.

The chain links TRBV5-4 to TRBJ2-4, with D unresolved. This CDR3 contains 16 residues. Germline loops: CDR1 SGHNT, CDR2 YYREEE (reference sequence). V was pared by 2 bases and J by 1 base, with 13 bases between. CDR3 region: CASSFMEGAAKNIQYF. In nucleotides, the CDR3 is TGTGCCAGCAGCTTCATGGAAGGAGCCGCCAAAAACATTCAGTACTTC. Filled out from reference TRBV5-4 and TRBJ2-4, the complete variable domain reads ETGVTQSPTHLIKTRGQQVTLRCSSQSGHNTVSWYQQALGQGPQFIFQYYREEENGRGNFPPRFSGLQFPNYSSELNVNALELDDSALYLCASSFMEGAAKNIQYFGAGTRLSVL.

This clonotype was picked up a small number of times. The chain couples TRBV4-3 to TRBJ2-6, with 8 nucleotides matching TRBD1. Per germline, CDR1 LGHNA and CDR2 YSLEER. The CDR3 totals 19 residues. V trimming: 0 bases; J trimming: 2 bases; junction bases outside the gene matches: 9. CDR3 amino acids: CASSQDSQGATPGANVLTF. CDR3 coding DNA: TGCGCCAGCAGCCAAGATAGCCAGGGGGCGACCCCTGGGGCCAACGTCCTGACTTTC.

A few counts support this clonotype. The chain joins TRBV15 to TRBJ2-7; no reliable D call. CDR1 is LNHNV and CDR2 is YYDKDF in the germline V gene (reference sequence). The CDR3 contains 14 residues. The V gene lost 0 bases and the J gene lost 3 bases, with 9 bases spanning the gap. CDR3 nucleotide sequence: TGTGCCACCAGCAGAGAGGGAAAGGGCTACGAGCAGTACTTC. Its protein product is CATSREGKGYEQYF.

The chain joins TRBV7-9 to TRBJ2-1, with a tentative D call TRBD1 (6 bases). V lost 1 base, J lost 14 bases, and 12 bases lay in between. The CDR3 has 12 residues. Germline V gives CDR1 SEHNR, CDR2 FQNEAQ (reference sequence). The CDR3 sequence: CASSLGDRSKFF. In DNA form, the CDR3 reads TGTGCCAGCAGCTTAGGAGACAGGTCGAAGTTCTTC.

This rearrangement joins TRBV14 to TRBJ1-1; no clear D gene. V lost 8 bases, J lost 9 bases, and 13 bases lay in between. The length of the CDR3 is 11 residues. Germline values: CDR1 SGHDN, CDR2 FVKESK. This CDR3 reads CASALSSQAFF. The CDR3 DNA sequence: TGTGCCAGCGCCCTAAGCTCCCAAGCTTTCTTT.

The rearrangement joins TRBV5-4 to TRBJ2-5, with 8 bases lining up with TRBD2. Trimming at V came to 3 bases and at J to 7 bases, leaving 14 bases not matched to a gene. The CDR3 runs to 16 residues. Germline V gives CDR1 SGHNT, CDR2 YYREEE (reference sequence). The chain's CDR3 is CASSWTTGTRARTQYF. The CDR3 coding sequence is TGTGCCAGCAGCTGGACCACCGGGACTAGAGCTCGGACCCAGTACTTC. The complete variable domain, with remaining parts taken from reference TRBV5-4 and TRBJ2-5, reads ETGVTQSPTHLIKTRGQQVTLRCSSQSGHNTVSWYQQALGQGPQFIFQYYREEENGRGNFPPRFSGLQFPNYSSELNVNALELDDSALYLCASSWTTGTRARTQYFGPGTRLLVL.

The chain has TRBV20-1 and TRBJ2-4, with 13 positions matching TRBD2. Germline CDR1 is DFQATT and CDR2 is SNEGSKA (reference sequence). The CDR3 sequence is 15 residues long. J was trimmed by 8 bases and V by 5 bases; bases with no gene match: 9. The CDR3 bases are TGCAGTGCTCCAAGGACTAGCGGGAGTTCTGACATTCAGTACTTC. It is translated as CSAPRTSGSSDIQYF.

This clonotype has just a few counts. The chain links TRBV5-4 to TRBJ1-1; D possibly corresponds to TRBD1 (6 bases). The germline V gene encodes CDR1 SGHNT and CDR2 YYREEE (reference sequence). Between the trimmed V and J ends, which lost 3 bases and 4 bases, there was a span of 16 bases. CDR3 length: 15 amino acids. This CDR3 reads CASSSEGQPSTEAFF. The CDR3 nucleotides are TGTGCCAGCAGCTCCGAAGGACAGCCCAGCACTGAAGCTTTCTTT.

This clonotype was seen a few times. This CDR3 is CASSQLVYSPLHF. The DNA for the CDR3 is TGTGCCAGCAGCCAGCTAGTTTATTCACCCCTCCACTTT. V and J are TRBV12-3 or TRBV12-4 and TRBJ1-6; the D is unclear. V was pared by 6 bases and J by 8 bases, with 11 bases between. CDR3 length equals 13 residues.